Listed below are T cell receptor beta chains from one sample, sequenced in a study of identical twins. Each CDR3 protein gets one entry after TCRdb re-called the 5' RACE reads with MiXCR. This sample has about 790,000 distinct CDR3 sequences, with 18% found just once. Separately, the same data were catalogued under a study of T cells expressing NK-cell markers.

Sequenced: PBMCs. The receptor source for this set is a woman aged 18-29 years in good health. Each CDR3 is given with its conserved first and last residue. D genes are given only for firm matches. Clone size appears in some rows only: once, few, many, or a class for an expanded clone.

size,D,J,V,DNA,CDR3
-,-,TRBJ2-3,TRBV6-2/TRBV6-3,TGTGCCAGTAGGGACTGGACTCGGGCAGATACGCAGTATTTT,CASRDWTRADTQYF
-,TRBD1,TRBJ2-7,TRBV20-1,TGCAGTGCTAGGCCCCCCTCCAGGGGGCCTTACGAGCAGTACTTC,CSARPPSRGPYEQYF
many,TRBD1,TRBJ1-2,TRBV9,TGTGCCAGCAGCGTTCCCCCCAGGGGGCGTAAGGGCTACACCTTC,CASSVPPRGRKGYTF
few,-,TRBJ2-7,TRBV5-1,TGCGCCAGCAGCTTGGTACCGGACAGTTCCTACGAGCAGTACTTC,CASSLVPDSSYEQYF
few,-,TRBJ2-6,TRBV6-5,TGTGCCAGCAGTTACTCGATATATACGGGCTCTGGGGCCAACGTCCTGACTTTC,CASSYSIYTGSGANVLTF
few,TRBD1,TRBJ1-2,TRBV6-6,TGTGCCAGCAGCCGGGACAGGGTGTACTACACCTTC,CASSRDRVYYTF
few,-,TRBJ1-4,TRBV6-5,TGTGCCAGCAGTTACGCGTCCGGGAAAGAAAAACTGTTTTTT,CASSYASGKEKLFF
few,-,TRBJ2-1,TRBV9,TGTGCCAGCAGCGTAGATTGGGGCTCCTACAATGAGCAGTTCTTC,CASSVDWGSYNEQFF
-,TRBD1,TRBJ2-7,TRBV7-2,TGTGCCAGTGAGGGGGCAATTAGCTACGAGCAGTACTTC,CASEGAISYEQYF
-,-,TRBJ2-2,TRBV12-3/TRBV12-4,TGTGCCAGCACTACGGGACGGACGGGGACCGGGGAGCTGTTTTTT,CASTTGRTGTGELFF
few,-,TRBJ2-7,TRBV7-2,TGTGCCAGCAGCCAGAGGGGCGAGCAGTACTTC,CASSQRGEQYF
-,TRBD1,TRBJ2-5,TRBV28,TGTGCCAGCAGCCCGATAAAATCAACAGGGGCTGGCCAGTACTTC,CASSPIKSTGAGQYF
-,TRBD2,TRBJ2-1,TRBV24-1,TGTGCCACCAGTGACTCCGGGACTAGCCGCTACAATGAGCAGTTCTTC,CATSDSGTSRYNEQFF
many,-,TRBJ2-7,TRBV27,TGTGCCTCAGAGTATCGCTACGAGCAGTACTTC,CASEYRYEQYF
-,TRBD1,TRBJ2-7,TRBV7-2,TGTGCCAGCAGCGAGACAGGGATCGAGCAGTACTTC,CASSETGIEQYF
few,-,TRBJ2-1,TRBV11-2,TGTGCCAGCAGCTCCGTACTAGTCCACAATGAGCAGTTCTTC,CASSSVLVHNEQFF
many,TRBD1,TRBJ2-5,TRBV12-3/TRBV12-4,TGTGCCAGCGTAAAGAGGACAGGGGGGGCCTACTTC,CASVKRTGGAYF
-,-,TRBJ2-6,TRBV12-3/TRBV12-4,TGTGCCAGCAGTTTGTATTCCGGGGCTTATGGGGCCAACGTCCTGACTTTC,CASSLYSGAYGANVLTF
few,-,TRBJ1-1,TRBV20-1,TGCAGTGCGACTATGTCGAGGGCTTTCTTT,CSATMSRAFF